This T cell receptor (beta chain) emerged from a study of CD8 T cells in ankylosing spondylitis. Study observations and caveats: Several of the motif variants were reported before in synovial fluid and blood from reactive arthritis. The study identified a TCR beta motif of under ten highly homologous variants that appeared characteristic of ankylosing spondylitis blood.

This clonotype was found a few times. What it binds is not known. This CDR3 has 13 residues. By quantitative 5'-RACE with molecular barcodes, the TCR beta libraries were made. One entry per CDR3 protein, called by TCRdb with MiXCR from the 5' RACE reads. The sample has 350,000 to 450,000 distinct CDR3 sequences; roughly a quarter are singletons. The clonotype comes from a male donor with ankylosing spondylitis. Sequenced: blood, either unsorted or a sorted T cell fraction (not recorded which). The V call is TRBV21-1, the J call TRBJ2-1; the listed D gene, TRBD1, was not tested against the DNA. TRBV21-1 has pseudogene status. CDR3 amino acids: CASSALKGCEQFF. The CDR3 DNA sequence: TGTGCCAGCAGCGCCCTTAAGGGGTGTGAGCAGTTCTTC.